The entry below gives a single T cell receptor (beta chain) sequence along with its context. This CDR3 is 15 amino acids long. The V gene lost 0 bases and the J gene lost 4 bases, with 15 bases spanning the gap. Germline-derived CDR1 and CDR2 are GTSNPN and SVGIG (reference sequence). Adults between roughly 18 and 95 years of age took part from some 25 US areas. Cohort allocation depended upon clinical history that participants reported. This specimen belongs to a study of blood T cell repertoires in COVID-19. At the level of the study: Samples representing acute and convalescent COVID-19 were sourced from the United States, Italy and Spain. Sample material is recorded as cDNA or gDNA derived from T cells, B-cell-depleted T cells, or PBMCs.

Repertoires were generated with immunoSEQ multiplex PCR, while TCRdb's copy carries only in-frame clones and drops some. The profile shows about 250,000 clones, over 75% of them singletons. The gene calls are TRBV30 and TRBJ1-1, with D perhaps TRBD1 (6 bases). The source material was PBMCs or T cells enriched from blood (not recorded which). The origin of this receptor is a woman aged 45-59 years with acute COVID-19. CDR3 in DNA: TGTGCCTGGAGTGTACTTGGGCAGGGGAGCACTGAAGCTTTCTTT. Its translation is CAWSVLGQGSTEAFF.